The next 30 T cell receptor beta chains were all read from a single sample in a study of T cell repertoires in cytomegalovirus infection (dated by TCRdb to the late 2010s). Read against the paper, the sample's treatment or condition label means: in vitro stimulation with specific CMV peptide epitopes to enrich CMV-specific T cells. The sequencing machine was an Illumina HiSeq 1500. TCRdb reran the public reads through fastp at Q25 and MiXCR, keeping productive beta chains. Rows with one shared CDR3 protein collapse into an entry with the most common genes and DNA. The sample table holds approximately 730,000 distinct CDR3 sequences, of which 25% to 30% were seen once. Around 13% of the sample is in the top ten clones. Their specific antigens are unknown. The sample in question was cultured CD8+ T cells from PBMCs, obtained from culture after CMV antigen stimulation. These receptors were obtained from a human donor in good health (CMV status not recorded). Some clones in this sample may be carry-over from other donors' samples.

The chain combines TRBV4-3 with TRBJ2-1; 11 nucleotides match TRBD2. The junction had 6 bases not matched to a gene; V was cut back by 4 bases and J by 4 bases. This CDR3 region has 16 residues. Germline V gene data show CDR1 as LGHNA and CDR2 as YSLEER. This CDR3 is CASSPGASGGYNEQFF. The CDR3 bases are TGCGCCAGCAGCCCAGGGGCTAGCGGGGGGTACAATGAGCAGTTCTTC.

This chain uses TRBV28 with TRBJ1-2, with D possibly being TRBD1 (6 bases). Trimming removed 6 bases from V and 3 bases from J, with 17 bases in between. The length of the CDR3 is 15 residues. Per germline, CDR1 MDHEN and CDR2 SYDVKM. As DNA, the CDR3 is TGTGCCAGCAGCTACACCAGGGGAGTCGACTATGGCTACACCTTC. Translated, it gives CASSYTRGVDYGYTF.

Only one count was recorded for this clonotype. The chain employs TRBV5-4 and TRBJ1-6; no clear D gene. Germline values: CDR1 SGHNT, CDR2 YYREEE (reference sequence). The length of the CDR3 is 13 residues. Trimming cost V 5 bases and J 7 bases, with 10 bases left between them. CDR3 nucleotides: TGTGCCAGCAGAGGGCGGACGAATTCACCCCTCCACTTT. This translates into CASRGRTNSPLHF.

The table lists this clonotype with many counts. The rearrangement links TRBV12-3 or TRBV12-4 to TRBJ2-1; unclear D gene. The V and J ends lost 3 bases and 5 bases respectively, with 8 bases between them. The CDR3 spans 13 residues. The CDR3 loop is CASSFTRNNEQFF. CDR3 coding DNA: TGTGCCAGCAGTTTTACCCGGAACAATGAGCAGTTCTTC.

This clonotype was picked up many times. Written as DNA, the CDR3 is TGTGCCAGCGGCCACTGGGACGGTAACACTGAAGCTTTCTTT. Its translation: CASGHWDGNTEAFF. The chain links TRBV7-2 to TRBJ1-1; possibly TRBD1 for D (5 bases). Per the germline V gene, CDR1 is SGHTA and CDR2 is FQGNSA. The CDR3 length is 14 residues. V gave up 8 bases and J gave up 2 bases, with 15 bases separating them.

This sequence joins TRBV7-9 and TRBJ2-1, with TRBD2 identical over 9 bases. The CDR3 extends over 18 amino acids. V trimming: 2 bases; J trimming: 5 bases; junction bases outside the gene matches: 13. CDR1 SEHNR and CDR2 FQNEAQ come from the germline V gene (reference sequence). The CDR3 spells CASSLPPILAGLNNEQFF. The CDR3 nucleotides read TGTGCCAGCAGCTTACCCCCGATCCTAGCGGGGCTCAACAATGAGCAGTTCTTC.

The chain joins TRBV29-1 to TRBJ2-5, with D unresolved. The V and J ends lost 5 bases and 3 bases respectively, with 7 bases between them. This CDR3 is 11 amino acids long. The V gene's germline CDR1 is SQVTM and CDR2 ANQGSEA. The CDR3 protein is CSVPYEETQYF. The CDR3 region has the DNA TGCAGCGTTCCTTACGAAGAGACCCAGTACTTC. The complete variable domain, with remaining parts taken from reference TRBV29-1 and TRBJ2-5, reads SAVISQKPSRDICQRGTSLTIQCQVDSQVTMMFWYRQQPGQSLTLIATANQGSEATYESGFVIDKFPISRPNLTFSTLTVSNMSPEDSSIYLCSVPYEETQYFGPGTRLLVL.

This clonotype showed up just a few times. The chain uses TRBV27 and TRBJ2-7; unclear D gene. This CDR3 has 12 residues. The germline V gene has CDR1 MNHEY and CDR2 SMNVEV (reference sequence). V shed 1 base and J shed 5 bases, with 6 bases lying between them. The CDR3 coding sequence is TGTGCCAGCAGTTTATATGGGAACGAGCAGTACTTC. The encoded protein is CASSLYGNEQYF.

As DNA, the CDR3 is TGTGCCAGCAGTGAAGAACACAATGAGCAGTTCTTC. The encoded protein is CASSEEHNEQFF. The rearrangement links TRBV25-1 to TRBJ2-1; D gene unclear. Trimming stripped 2 bases from V and 5 bases from J, with 4 bases between. Germline CDR1 MGHDK, CDR2 SYGVNS. The CDR3 loop spans 12 amino acids.

This clonotype was observed a handful of times. V usage is TRBV2 and J usage is TRBJ2-1, with D unresolved. CDR1 is SNHLY and CDR2 is FYNNEI in the germline V gene. The CDR3 is 13 amino acids. Trimming took 2 bases from V and 8 from J, leaving 10 bases between them. CDR3: CASSEWAPDEQFF. The DNA of the CDR3 is TGTGCCAGCAGTGAATGGGCGCCGGATGAGCAGTTCTTC.

The CDR3 loop reads CATSTLAGLSTDTQYF. CDR3 sequence (DNA): TGTGCCACCAGCACTCTAGCGGGGCTTAGCACAGATACGCAGTATTTT. This rearrangement joins TRBV15 to TRBJ2-3, with 9 bases aligning to TRBD2. CDR3 length: 16 amino acids. Per germline, CDR1 LNHNV and CDR2 YYDKDF (reference sequence). Trimming cost V 4 bases and J 0 bases; bases outside gene matches: 5.

Notes on this clonotype: The germline gene is not matched at one end of the junction; a read error may be the cause. This rearrangement joins TRBV6-8 to TRBJ1-5; no definite D call. CDR1 MNHGY and CDR2 SAAAGT come from the germline V gene. This CDR3 region has 13 residues. In DNA, the CDR3 is TGTGCCAGCAGCGCTTATAGCAATCAGTCCCAGCATTTT. It is translated as CASSAYSNQSQHF.

The chain joins TRBV4-1 to TRBJ2-7, with D perhaps TRBD2 (5 bases). V was trimmed by 0 bases and J by 5 bases, leaving 11 bases between them. Germline CDR1 MGHRA, CDR2 YSYEKL. This CDR3 is 14 amino acids long. The CDR3 region is CASSQDGKDHEQYF. The CDR3 nucleotides are TGCGCCAGCAGCCAAGACGGGAAGGACCACGAGCAGTACTTC.

This clonotype was observed a few times. The chain carries TRBV7-9 and TRBJ2-5; 8 bases match TRBD1. V dropped 4 bases and J dropped 3; count of bases not matched to a gene: 4. Per germline, CDR1 SEHNR and CDR2 FQNEAQ (reference sequence). There are 14 residues in the CDR3. CDR3 amino acids: CASSSAGGKETQYF. The CDR3, as DNA: TGTGCCAGCAGCTCGGCAGGGGGCAAAGAGACCCAGTACTTC.

This clonotype occurred many times. The chain uses TRBV7-6 and TRBJ1-4; TRBD1 aligns across 8 bases. Germline lookup yields CDR1 SGHVS and CDR2 FNYEAQ. Germline trimming cut 0 bases from V and 1 base from J; bases unmatched to any gene: 7. This CDR3 has 18 amino acids. This CDR3 reads CASSLARTGRRTNEKLFF. In DNA, the CDR3 is TGTGCCAGCAGCTTAGCGCGGACAGGGAGAAGAACTAATGAAAAACTGTTTTTT.

This clonotype has only a few counts. This chain joins TRBV6-5 and TRBJ1-6; D is ambiguous. V was cut by 1 base and J by 7 bases, with 11 bases left in between. This CDR3 is 15 amino acids long. Germline-derived CDR1 and CDR2 are MNHEY and SVGAGI. The CDR3, as DNA: TGTGCCAGCAGTTACTTAGGAAGAGGGAATTCACCCCTCCACTTT. Amino acids: CASSYLGRGNSPLHF.

The genes are TRBV19 and TRBJ1-1; D may be TRBD1 (5 bases). The CDR3 is 12 residues long. With 9 bases removed from V and 4 bases from J, the gap between germline ends came to 12 bases. The germline gives CDR1 LNHDA, CDR2 SQIVND (reference sequence). The CDR3 DNA follows: TGTGCCAGCAACCAGGGTGTCACTGAAGCTTTCTTT. Translating it yields CASNQGVTEAFF.

This clonotype has only one observation. V gene TRBV6-2 or TRBV6-3 combines with J gene TRBJ2-3; D ambiguous. Trimming took off 2 bases at V and 4 bases at J, with 4 bases between the two ends. Germline CDR1 is MNHEY and CDR2 is SVGEGT. The CDR3 is 12 residues long. The CDR3 reads CASSYDSDTQYF. The CDR3 DNA reads TGTGCCAGCAGTTACGATTCAGATACGCAGTATTTT.

This sequence joins TRBV11-3 and TRBJ2-1; possibly TRBD1 or TRBD2 for D (7 bases each). There are 17 residues in the CDR3. CDR1 is SGHNT, CDR2 YENEEA, per germline. V was trimmed by 0 bases and J by 2 bases, leaving 14 bases between them. The CDR3 DNA follows: TGTGCCAGCAGCTTAGATAGGTCAGGGGGGGCCTACAATGAGCAGTTCTTC. Encoded protein: CASSLDRSGGAYNEQFF.

A few counts support this clonotype. The CDR3 reads CASSYSTLRGAPDTQYF. In DNA, the CDR3 is TGTGCCAGCAGTTACTCTACCTTGCGGGGGGCCCCAGATACGCAGTATTTT. This sequence joins TRBV6-5 and TRBJ2-3; 8 bases fit TRBD2. Germline assignment: CDR1 MNHEY and CDR2 SVGAGI. The CDR3 has 17 amino acids. The V segment lost 0 bases and the J segment 4 bases; nucleotides outside the gene matches: 9.

This rearrangement joins TRBV27 to TRBJ1-5; D might be TRBD1 (6 bases). V gave up 7 bases and J gave up 4 bases, with 11 bases separating them. Germline CDR1 reads MNHEY; CDR2 reads SMNVEV (reference sequence). The CDR3 has 13 amino acids. CDR3 in DNA: TGTGCCAGCACCACAGGGTGGAATCAGCCCCAGCATTTT. Its translation: CASTTGWNQPQHF.

The V call is TRBV7-9, the J call TRBJ2-5; D unclear. The germline V gene has CDR1 SEHNR and CDR2 FQNEAQ (reference sequence). This CDR3 is 16 amino acids long. V dropped 0 bases and J dropped 2 bases, with 13 bases sitting between them. DNA of the CDR3: TGTGCCAGCAGCTTAGCTATTCCCCCGAGGCAAGAGACCCAGTACTTC. Residues: CASSLAIPPRQETQYF. Based on the CDR3 plus reference TRBV7-9 and TRBJ2-5, the full variable domain is DTGVSQNPRHKITKRGQNVTFRCDPISEHNRLYWYRQTLGQGPEFLTYFQNEAQLEKSRLLSDRFSAERPKGSFSTLEIQRTEQGDSAMYLCASSLAIPPRQETQYFGPGTRLLVL.

This clonotype was seen ten or more times. This rearrangement joins TRBV7-2 to TRBJ2-7; 8 bases agree with TRBD1. Germline V gives CDR1 SGHTA, CDR2 FQGNSA. Trimming removed 5 bases from V and 2 bases from J; junction bases left unmatched: 5. There are 14 residues in the CDR3. This chain's CDR3 is CASSRDRYPYEQYV. The CDR3 DNA reads as TGTGCCAGCAGCCGGGACAGGTACCCCTACGAGCAGTACGTC.

This clonotype was seen only a few times. The chain couples TRBV6-2 or TRBV6-3 to TRBJ2-5, with 12 bases lining up with TRBD2. V trimming: 4 bases; J trimming: 1 base; junction bases outside the gene matches: 7. CDR3 length: 17 residues. Germline V gives CDR1 MNHEY, CDR2 SVGEGT. CDR3 region: CASSFFRLAGVQETQYF. For the CDR3, the DNA is TGTGCCAGCAGTTTCTTCCGACTAGCGGGGGTCCAAGAGACCCAGTACTTC.

This clonotype occurred a few times. The chain uses TRBV12-3 or TRBV12-4 and TRBJ1-6; tentative D call: TRBD1 (5 bases). Trimming pared 3 bases from V and 3 bases from J, leaving 12 bases between. This CDR3 spans 16 amino acids. In DNA, the CDR3 is TGTGCCAGCAGTTTTTCAGGGAGTCGCTATAATTCACCCCTCCACTTT. This codes for CASSFSGSRYNSPLHF.

There are a few counts of this clonotype. The CDR3 protein is CASSYPRTGGAYNEQFF. CDR3 DNA sequence: TGTGCCAGCAGTTATCCCCGGACAGGGGGCGCTTACAATGAGCAGTTCTTC. The chain links TRBV6-6 to TRBJ2-1; 11 nucleotides align to TRBD1. J was trimmed by 4 bases and V by 3 bases; bases with no gene match: 8. Germline V gene data show CDR1 as MNHNY and CDR2 as SVGAGI (reference sequence). This CDR3 spans 17 amino acids.

This chain connects TRBV28 to TRBJ2-7; TRBD2 matches at 9 bases. V was clipped by 2 bases and J by 4 bases; unmatched bases: 3. The CDR3 is 14 residues long. From germline, CDR1 is MDHEN and CDR2 SYDVKM. The CDR3 is CASSLRLAAYEQYV. The CDR3 bases are TGTGCCAGCAGTTTACGACTAGCGGCTTACGAGCAGTACGTC.

The chain joins TRBV7-2 to TRBJ1-2; 8 bases agree with TRBD1. V shed 10 bases, J shed 4 bases, and the junction held 8 bases outside the gene matches. In germline, CDR1 is SGHTA, CDR2 FQGNSA. The CDR3 length is 13 residues. The CDR3 nucleotides are TGTGCCACCATGGACAGGGAGGTCTATGGCTACACCTTC. This sequence encodes CATMDREVYGYTF.

This chain joins TRBV7-9 and TRBJ1-1; D ambiguous. The CDR3 has 11 residues. The germline gives CDR1 SEHNR, CDR2 FQNEAQ (reference sequence). Trimming removed 3 bases from V and 7 bases from J, with 6 bases in between. Here the CDR3 reads CASSLALEAFF. Written as DNA, the CDR3 is TGTGCCAGCAGCTTGGCACTTGAAGCTTTCTTT.

The rearrangement joins TRBV10-3 to TRBJ2-5; 8 bases are shared with TRBD2. Germline V gene sequence: CDR1 ENHRY, CDR2 SYGVKD. The CDR3 is made up of 15 amino acids. J was trimmed by 5 bases and V by 3 bases; bases with no gene match: 8. The DNA for the CDR3 is TGTGCCATCAGTGAAATGCGGGGGGCCCGGGAGACCCAGTACTTC. This translates into CAISEMRGARETQYF.